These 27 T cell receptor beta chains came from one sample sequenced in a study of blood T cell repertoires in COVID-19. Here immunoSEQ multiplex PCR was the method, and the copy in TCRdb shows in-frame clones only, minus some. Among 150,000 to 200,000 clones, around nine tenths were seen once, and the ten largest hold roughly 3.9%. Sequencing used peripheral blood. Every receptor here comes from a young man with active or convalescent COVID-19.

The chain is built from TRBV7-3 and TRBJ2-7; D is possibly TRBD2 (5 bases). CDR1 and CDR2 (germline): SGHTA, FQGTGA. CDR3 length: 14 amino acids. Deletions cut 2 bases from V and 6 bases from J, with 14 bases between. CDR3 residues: CASSLGGARGEQYF. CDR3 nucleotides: TGTGCCAGCAGCTTAGGCGGCGCCCGGGGCGAGCAGTACTTC.

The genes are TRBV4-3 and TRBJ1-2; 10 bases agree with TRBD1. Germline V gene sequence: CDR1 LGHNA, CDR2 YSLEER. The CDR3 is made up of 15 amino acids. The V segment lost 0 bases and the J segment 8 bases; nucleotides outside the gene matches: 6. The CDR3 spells CASSQETGTGAGYTF. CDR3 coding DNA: TGCGCCAGCAGCCAAGAAACCGGGACAGGGGCGGGCTACACCTTC.

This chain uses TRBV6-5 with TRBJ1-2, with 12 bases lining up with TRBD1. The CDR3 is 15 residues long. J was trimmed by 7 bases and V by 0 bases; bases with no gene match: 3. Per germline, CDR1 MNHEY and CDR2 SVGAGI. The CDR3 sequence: CASSYSGQGAGGYTF. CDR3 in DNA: TGTGCCAGCAGTTACTCGGGACAGGGGGCAGGTGGCTACACCTTC.

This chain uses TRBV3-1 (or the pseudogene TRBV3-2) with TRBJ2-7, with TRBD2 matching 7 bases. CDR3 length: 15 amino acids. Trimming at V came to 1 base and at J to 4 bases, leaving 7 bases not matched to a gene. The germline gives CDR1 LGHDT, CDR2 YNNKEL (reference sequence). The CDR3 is CASSQARDYPYEQYF. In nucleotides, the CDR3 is TGTGCCAGCAGCCAAGCCCGGGACTACCCATACGAGCAGTACTTC.

The CDR3 bases are TGTGCCAGCAGCTTACAGGGGGCGGGAGGCTACACCTTC. It specifies CASSLQGAGGYTF. The rearrangement links TRBV5-4 to TRBJ1-2; 9 bases fit TRBD1. Germline V gene lookup returns CDR1 SGHNT and CDR2 YYREEE (reference sequence). The CDR3 has 13 amino acids. With V trimmed by 2 bases and J by 8 bases, 4 bases remained unmatched.

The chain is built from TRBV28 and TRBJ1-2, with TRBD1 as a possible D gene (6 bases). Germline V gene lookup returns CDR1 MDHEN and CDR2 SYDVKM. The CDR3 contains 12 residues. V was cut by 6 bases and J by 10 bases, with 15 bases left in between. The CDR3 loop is CASSPGGRTYTF. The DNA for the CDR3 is TGTGCCAGCAGCCCTGGGGGCCGAACCTACACCTTC.

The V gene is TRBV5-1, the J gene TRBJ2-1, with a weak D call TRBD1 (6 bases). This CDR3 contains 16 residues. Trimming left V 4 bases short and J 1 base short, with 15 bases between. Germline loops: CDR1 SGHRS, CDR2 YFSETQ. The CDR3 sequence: CASSRGTTGSYNEQFF. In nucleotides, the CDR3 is TGCGCCAGCAGCAGAGGGACAACGGGATCCTACAATGAGCAGTTCTTC.

The CDR3 DNA is TGTGCCAGCAGCCGACAGGGCCCAGGGGGTCGGGGGAATGAGCAGTTCTTC. It specifies CASSRQGPGGRGNEQFF. The V gene is TRBV5-4, the J gene TRBJ2-1; TRBD1 might be the D (7 bases). Trimming removed 4 bases at V and 7 bases at J, with 24 bases between. Germline values: CDR1 SGHNT, CDR2 YYREEE (reference sequence). The CDR3 length is 17 residues.

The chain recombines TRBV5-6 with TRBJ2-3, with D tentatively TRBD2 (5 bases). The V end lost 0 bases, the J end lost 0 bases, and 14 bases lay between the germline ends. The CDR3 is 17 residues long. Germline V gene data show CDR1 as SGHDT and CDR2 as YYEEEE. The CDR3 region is CASSLGQRPPSTDTQYF. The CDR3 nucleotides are TGTGCCAGCAGCTTGGGTCAGCGGCCACCTAGCACAGATACGCAGTATTTT.

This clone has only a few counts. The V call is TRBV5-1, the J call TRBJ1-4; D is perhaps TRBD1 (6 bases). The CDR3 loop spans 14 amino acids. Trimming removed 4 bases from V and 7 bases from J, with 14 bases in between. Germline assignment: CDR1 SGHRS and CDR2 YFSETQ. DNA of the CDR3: TGCGCCAGCAGCACTCAGGGGTTAGGTGAAAAACTGTTTTTT. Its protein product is CASSTQGLGEKLFF. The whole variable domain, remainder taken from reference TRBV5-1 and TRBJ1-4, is KAGVTQTPRYLIKTRGQQVTLSCSPISGHRSVSWYQQTPGQGLQFLFEYFSETQRNKGNFPGRFSGRQFSNSRSEMNVSTLELGDSALYLCASSTQGLGEKLFFGSGTQLSVL.

The CDR3 loop is CASSSSHKGVGDSYEQYF. The CDR3 nucleotides read TGTGCCAGCAGCTCCAGCCATAAAGGGGTAGGAGACTCCTACGAGCAGTACTTC. This chain connects TRBV7-8 to TRBJ2-7, with D perhaps matching TRBD1 (5 bases). Germline V gene data show CDR1 as SGHVS and CDR2 as FQNEAQ. The CDR3 covers 18 residues. V lost 4 bases and J 0 bases, leaving 22 bases between the germline ends.

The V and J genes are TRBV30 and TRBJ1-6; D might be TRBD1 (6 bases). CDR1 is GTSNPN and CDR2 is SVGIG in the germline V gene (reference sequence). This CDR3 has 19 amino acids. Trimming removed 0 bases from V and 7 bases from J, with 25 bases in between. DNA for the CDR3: TGTGCCTGGAGTGTACTAGAGGCCCTTGGCGGGGGGCCAAATTCACCCCTCCACTTT. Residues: CAWSVLEALGGGPNSPLHF.

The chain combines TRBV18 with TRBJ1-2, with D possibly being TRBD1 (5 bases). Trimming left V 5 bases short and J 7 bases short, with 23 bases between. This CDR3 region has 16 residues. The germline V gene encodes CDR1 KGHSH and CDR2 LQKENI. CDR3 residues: CASSAPSQGGVVGYTF. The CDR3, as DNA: TGTGCCAGCTCAGCGCCCAGCCAGGGTGGGGTAGTTGGCTACACCTTC.

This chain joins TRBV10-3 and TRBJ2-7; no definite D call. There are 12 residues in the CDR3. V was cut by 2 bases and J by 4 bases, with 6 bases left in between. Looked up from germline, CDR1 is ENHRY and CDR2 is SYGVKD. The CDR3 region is CAISEDTYEQYF. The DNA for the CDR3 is TGTGCCATCAGTGAGGACACGTACGAGCAGTACTTC.

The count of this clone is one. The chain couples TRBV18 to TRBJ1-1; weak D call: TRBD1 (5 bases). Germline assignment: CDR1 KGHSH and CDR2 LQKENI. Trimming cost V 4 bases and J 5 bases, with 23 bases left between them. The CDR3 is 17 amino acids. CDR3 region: CASSQEGRREVGTEAFF. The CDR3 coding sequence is TGTGCCAGCTCACAGGAGGGGCGGAGGGAAGTAGGAACTGAAGCTTTCTTT.

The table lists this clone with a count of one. The CDR3 bases are TGTGCCATCGATACGTCCAGTTTATATGGCTACACCTTC. Residues: CAIDTSSLYGYTF. The V gene is TRBV7-2, the J gene TRBJ1-2; no reliable D call. From germline, CDR1 is SGHTA and CDR2 FQGNSA. Trimming removed 10 bases at V and 5 bases at J, with 17 bases between. CDR3 length: 13 amino acids.

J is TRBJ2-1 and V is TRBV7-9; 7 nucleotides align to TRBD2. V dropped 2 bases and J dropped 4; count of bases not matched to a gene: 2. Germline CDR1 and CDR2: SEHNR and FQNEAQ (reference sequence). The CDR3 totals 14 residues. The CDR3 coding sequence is TGTGCCAGCAGCTTAAGGACTAGTTACAATGAGCAGTTCTTC. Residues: CASSLRTSYNEQFF.

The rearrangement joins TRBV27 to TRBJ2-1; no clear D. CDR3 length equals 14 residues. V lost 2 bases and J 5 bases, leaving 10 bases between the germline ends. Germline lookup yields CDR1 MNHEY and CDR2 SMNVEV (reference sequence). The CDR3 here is CASSLMSPHNEQFF. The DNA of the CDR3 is TGTGCCAGCAGTTTAATGTCTCCCCACAATGAGCAGTTCTTC.

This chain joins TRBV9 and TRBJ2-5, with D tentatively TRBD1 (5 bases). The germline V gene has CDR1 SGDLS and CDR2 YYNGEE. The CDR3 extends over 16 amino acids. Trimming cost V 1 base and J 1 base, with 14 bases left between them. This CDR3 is CASSVTPGLLQETQYF. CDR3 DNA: TGTGCCAGCAGCGTAACCCCAGGGCTACTCCAAGAGACCCAGTACTTC. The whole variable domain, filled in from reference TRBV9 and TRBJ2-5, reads DSGVTQTPKHLITATGQRVTLRCSPRSGDLSVYWYQQSLDQGLQFLIQYYNGEERAKGNILERFSAQQFPDLHSELNLSSLELGDSALYFCASSVTPGLLQETQYFGPGTRLLVL.

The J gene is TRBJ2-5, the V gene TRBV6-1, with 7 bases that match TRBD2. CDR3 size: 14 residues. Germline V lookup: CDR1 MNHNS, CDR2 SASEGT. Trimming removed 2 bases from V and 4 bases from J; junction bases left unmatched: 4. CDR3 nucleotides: TGTGCCAGCAGTGAACGGTGGGGGGGAGAGACCCAGTACTTC. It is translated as CASSERWGGETQYF.

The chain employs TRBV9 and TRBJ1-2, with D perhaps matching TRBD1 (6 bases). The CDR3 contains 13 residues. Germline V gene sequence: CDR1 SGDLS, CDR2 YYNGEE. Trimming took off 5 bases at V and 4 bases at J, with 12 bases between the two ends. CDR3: CASRTQGGYGYTF. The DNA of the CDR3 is TGTGCCAGCAGAACACAGGGCGGCTATGGCTACACCTTC. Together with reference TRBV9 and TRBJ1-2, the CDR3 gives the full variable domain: DSGVTQTPKHLITATGQRVTLRCSPRSGDLSVYWYQQSLDQGLQFLIQYYNGEERAKGNILERFSAQQFPDLHSELNLSSLELGDSALYFCASRTQGGYGYTFGSGTRLTVV.

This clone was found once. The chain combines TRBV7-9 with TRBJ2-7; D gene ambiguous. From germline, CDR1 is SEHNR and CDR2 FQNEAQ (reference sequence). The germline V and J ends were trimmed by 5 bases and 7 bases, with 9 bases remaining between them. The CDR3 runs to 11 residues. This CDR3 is CASSRGEEQYV. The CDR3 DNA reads TGTGCCAGCAGCCGTGGTGAGGAGCAGTACGTC.

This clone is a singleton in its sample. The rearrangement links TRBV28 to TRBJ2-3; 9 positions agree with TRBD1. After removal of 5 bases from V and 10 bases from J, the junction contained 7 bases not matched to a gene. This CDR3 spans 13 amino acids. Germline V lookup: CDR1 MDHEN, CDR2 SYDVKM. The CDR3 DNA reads TGTGCCAGCAGTCCGGGACAGGGTTTGGCGCAGTATTTT. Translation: CASSPGQGLAQYF.

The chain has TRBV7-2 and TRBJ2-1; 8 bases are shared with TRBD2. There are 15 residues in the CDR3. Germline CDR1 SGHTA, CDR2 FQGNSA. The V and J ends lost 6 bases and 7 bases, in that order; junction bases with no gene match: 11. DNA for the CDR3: TGTGCCAGCAGGGCTATAGCGGGAACCGGGAATGAGCAGTTCTTC. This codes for CASRAIAGTGNEQFF.

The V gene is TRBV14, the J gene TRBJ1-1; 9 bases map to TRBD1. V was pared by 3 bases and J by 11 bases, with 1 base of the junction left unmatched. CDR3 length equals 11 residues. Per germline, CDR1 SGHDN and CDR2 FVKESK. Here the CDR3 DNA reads TGTGCCAGCAGCCATGGACAGGGGGCTTTCTTT. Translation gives CASSHGQGAFF.

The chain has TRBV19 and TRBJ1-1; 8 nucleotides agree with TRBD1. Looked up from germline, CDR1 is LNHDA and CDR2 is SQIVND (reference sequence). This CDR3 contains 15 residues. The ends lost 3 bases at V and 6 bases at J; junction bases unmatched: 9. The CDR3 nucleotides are TGTGCCAGTAGTATTCCCGGACAGGGAGTCGCTGAAGCTTTCTTT. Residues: CASSIPGQGVAEAFF.

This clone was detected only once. DNA for the CDR3: TGTGCCAGCAGCTTGGGCGTTAATCAGCCCCAGCATTTT. Its protein is CASSLGVNQPQHF. The V and J genes are TRBV5-6 and TRBJ1-5; D call uncertain. V lost 0 bases and J lost 4, with 5 bases in between. The CDR3 spans 13 residues. Germline V gives CDR1 SGHDT, CDR2 YYEEEE.